Below are 22 T cell receptor beta chains sequenced from a single sample in a study of beta chain features in type 1 diabetes. Overall study findings and caveats: There was a moderate but significant shortening of TCRB CDR3s in all four CD4+ subsets of Type 1 diabetes patients.

Expressed TCRB transcripts were sequenced, since all the RNA that had been isolated was reverse transcribed. Clones were sequenced by immunoSEQ multiplex PCR, and TCRdb holds only the in-frame ones, with some missing. The table lists hundreds of thousands of clones, roughly an eighth of them singletons, with approximately 0.015% in the top ten. These TCRs' antigens remain unknown. Sequences were obtained from naive CD4+ T cells from blood. The receptors here all came from a man aged 25 to 40 with type 1 diabetes.

This clone appeared a few times. This rearrangement joins TRBV29-1 to TRBJ2-1, with D maybe TRBD2 (6 bases). The CDR3 extends over 15 amino acids. Germline CDR1 reads SQVTM; CDR2 reads ANQGSEA. Trimming removed 3 bases from V and 0 bases from J, with 12 bases in between. CDR3 coding DNA: TGCAGCGTTGAGCTTAGCGGACCCTCCTACAATGAGCAGTTCTTC. Its protein product is CSVELSGPSYNEQFF.

The gene calls are TRBV9 and TRBJ2-1, with TRBD1 matching 9 bases. This CDR3 region has 15 residues. Losses at the gene ends were 0 bases for V and 3 bases for J; bases not matched to a gene: 1. Germline-derived CDR1 and CDR2 are SGDLS and YYNGEE. CDR3 sequence: CASSVGQGVYNEQFF. Written as DNA, the CDR3 is TGTGCCAGCAGCGTAGGACAGGGGGTCTACAATGAGCAGTTCTTC.

This clone appeared a few times. V gene TRBV9 combines with J gene TRBJ1-2; perhaps TRBD1 as D (5 bases). Trimming cost V 9 bases and J 1 base, with 10 bases left between them. Germline assignment: CDR1 SGDLS and CDR2 YYNGEE. This CDR3 has 12 amino acids. The CDR3 loop reads CATGGGNYGYTF. The CDR3 DNA reads TGTGCCACGGGGGGAGGTAACTATGGCTACACCTTC.

A few counts support this clone. The chain links TRBV28 to TRBJ2-1, with TRBD2 matching 8 bases. This CDR3 is 14 amino acids long. V shed 4 bases and J 4 bases; nucleotides not matched to a gene: 3. CDR1 MDHEN and CDR2 SYDVKM come from the germline V gene. As DNA, the CDR3 is TGTGCCAGCAGTTACAGCGGGAGTTACAATGAGCAGTTCTTC. Protein sequence: CASSYSGSYNEQFF.

The CDR3 region has the DNA TGTGCCAGCAGTTTTATGGCTAGCAGTCCCTACAATGAGCAGTTCTTC. Translated: CASSFMASSPYNEQFF. This chain joins TRBV28 and TRBJ2-1, with a weak D call TRBD2 (5 bases). Germline assignment: CDR1 MDHEN and CDR2 SYDVKM. With 3 bases removed from V and 2 bases from J, the gap between germline ends came to 14 bases. The CDR3 has 16 amino acids.

In DNA form, the CDR3 reads TGTGCCAGCAGTGACAAGCGGGCTAGGCAGGGTGAGCAGTTCTTC. This translates into CASSDKRARQGEQFF. The chain joins TRBV6-4 to TRBJ2-1; the D gene is possibly TRBD2 (6 bases). Germline CDR1 is MRHNA and CDR2 is SNTAGT. The CDR3 has 15 residues. Trimming pared 2 bases from V and 9 bases from J, leaving 17 bases between.

This clone was observed a few times. The rearrangement links TRBV18 to TRBJ2-3, with D tentatively TRBD2 (5 bases). The CDR3 spans 14 residues. The V and J ends lost 6 bases and 0 bases respectively, with 10 bases between them. Per germline, CDR1 KGHSH and CDR2 LQKENI. CDR3: CASSGRGSTDTQYF. CDR3 coding DNA: TGTGCCAGCTCGGGCCGAGGGAGCACAGATACGCAGTATTTT.

The chain uses TRBV5-1 and TRBJ2-3; 7 nucleotides agree with TRBD2. The V gene end was trimmed by 0 bases and the J gene end by 5 bases; junction bases not matched to a gene: 3. The CDR3 has 14 amino acids. Germline V gene sequence: CDR1 SGHRS, CDR2 YFSETQ. As DNA, the CDR3 is TGCGCCAGCAGCTTGGGCGGGAGTGGAGATACGCAGTATTTT. Translated: CASSLGGSGDTQYF.

This clone turned up a few times. Distinct nucleotide sequences in the sample also encode this CDR3. V is TRBV28 and J is TRBJ2-1, with D unresolved. This CDR3 spans 13 amino acids. Germline CDR1 and CDR2: MDHEN and SYDVKM. V gave up 5 bases and J gave up 3 bases, with 8 bases separating them. In DNA form, the CDR3 reads TGTGCCAGCAGTCCCCCCGGCTACAATGAGCAGTTCTTC. Translation gives CASSPPGYNEQFF.

J is TRBJ2-2 and V is TRBV5-6; 9 nucleotides agree with TRBD2. Germline values: CDR1 SGHDT, CDR2 YYEEEE. The CDR3 covers 14 residues. The junction had 1 base not matched to a gene; V was cut back by 3 bases and J by 4 bases. The CDR3 nucleotides are TGTGCCAGCAGCTCGACTAGCGGCACCGGGGAGCTGTTTTTT. Translated, it gives CASSSTSGTGELFF.

Comments on this clone: Other DNA sequences of this sample code for an identical CDR3. V gene TRBV2 combines with J gene TRBJ2-1; 8 bases align to TRBD2. Germline V CDR1 and CDR2: SNHLY, FYNNEI. The CDR3 runs 14 residues. With V trimmed by 6 bases and J by 0 bases, 1 base remained unmatched. The CDR3 DNA is TGTGCCAGCAGGAGCGGGAGCTCCTACAATGAGCAGTTCTTC. It is translated as CASRSGSSYNEQFF.

The chain uses TRBV19 and TRBJ2-1; 12 bases are a match to TRBD2. The CDR3 loop spans 15 amino acids. V gave up 7 bases and J gave up 10 bases; unmatched junction bases: 11. Germline V CDR1 and CDR2: LNHDA, SQIVND (reference sequence). CDR3 sequence (DNA): TGTGCCAGTAAAGTTACTAGCGGGAGGAGGGTGGAGCAGTTCTTC. Translating it yields CASKVTSGRRVEQFF.

The DNA for the CDR3 is TGTGCCAGCAGCCGGGACAGGGGAGACCAGCCCCAGCATTTT. Protein sequence: CASSRDRGDQPQHF. This chain uses TRBV7-2 with TRBJ1-5, with 10 bases matching TRBD1. The CDR3 is 14 residues long. Germline CDR1 is SGHTA and CDR2 is FQGNSA. Trimming took 5 bases from V and 7 from J; bases not matched to a gene: 5.

V is TRBV7-8 and J is TRBJ2-4, with 8 bases fitting TRBD1. This CDR3 has 17 amino acids. J lost 1 base, V lost 1 base, and 6 bases had no gene match. Germline loops: CDR1 SGHVS, CDR2 FQNEAQ. The DNA of the CDR3 is TGTGCCAGCAGCTTAGATCCTCAGGGGGCGGCCAAAAACATTCAGTACTTC. Residues: CASSLDPQGAAKNIQYF.

This clone is a singleton in its sample. This chain connects TRBV6-1 to TRBJ2-3, with D possibly TRBD2 on 5 matching bases. Germline V gene lookup returns CDR1 MNHNS and CDR2 SASEGT. The CDR3 consists of 13 residues. V was pared by 5 bases and J by 14 bases, with 20 bases between. The CDR3 is CASSKVFRDPGYF. The CDR3 DNA follows: TGTGCCAGCAGTAAGGTGTTCCGGGATCCGGGGTATTTT.

This clone was observed a few times. The chain carries TRBV18 and TRBJ2-7; TRBD1 matches at 7 bases. This CDR3 region has 14 residues. Germline loops: CDR1 KGHSH, CDR2 LQKENI. Trimming removed 5 bases from V and 2 bases from J; junction bases left unmatched: 6. CDR3 protein: CASSEPGQTYEQYF. DNA for the CDR3: TGTGCCAGCTCAGAACCGGGACAGACCTACGAGCAGTACTTC. Complete variable domain (other parts from reference TRBV18 and TRBJ2-7): NAGVMQNPRHLVRRRGQEARLRCSPMKGHSHVYWYRQLPEEGLKFMVYLQKENIIDESGMPKERFSAEFPKEGPSILRIQQVVRGDSAAYFCASSEPGQTYEQYFGPGTRLTVT.

The rearrangement uses TRBV5-1 and TRBJ2-1, with 9 bases that match TRBD2. Germline V CDR1 and CDR2: SGHRS, YFSETQ. The CDR3 sequence is 16 residues long. J was trimmed by 6 bases and V by 5 bases; bases with no gene match: 12. CDR3 in amino acids: CASSTRPSGVPNEQFF. Written as DNA, the CDR3 is TGCGCCAGCAGTACCCGACCTAGCGGGGTTCCCAATGAGCAGTTCTTC.

The chain joins TRBV2 to TRBJ2-7, with 12 bases lining up with TRBD2. The CDR3 is made up of 15 amino acids. Unmatched junction bases numbered 7, after V lost 5 bases and J lost 5 bases. The germline V gene has CDR1 SNHLY and CDR2 FYNNEI. DNA of the CDR3: TGTGCCAGCAGTTTTCTAGCGGGAGGGCCCAACGAGCAGTACTTC. It yields the protein CASSFLAGGPNEQYF. The full variable domain, rest sourced from reference TRBV2 and TRBJ2-7, is EPEVTQTPSHQVTQMGQEVILRCVPISNHLYFYWYRQILGQKVEFLVSFYNNEISEKSEIFDDQFSVERPDGSNFTLKIRSTKLEDSAMYFCASSFLAGGPNEQYFGPGTRLTVT.

This clone was detected a few times. This chain connects TRBV7-9 to TRBJ2-6; TRBD2 might be the D (6 bases). The germline CDR1 and CDR2 sequences are SEHNR and FQNEAQ (reference sequence). This CDR3 is built from 19 residues. The V gene lost 0 bases and the J gene lost 0 bases, with 15 bases spanning the gap. The CDR3 sequence: CASSLARSAGHSGANVLTF. The CDR3 coding sequence is TGTGCCAGCAGCTTAGCGAGGTCAGCGGGCCACTCTGGGGCCAACGTCCTGACTTTC.

The V gene is TRBV19, the J gene TRBJ2-2; 7 nucleotides agree with TRBD2. J was trimmed by 4 bases and V by 4 bases; bases with no gene match: 9. Germline V gives CDR1 LNHDA, CDR2 SQIVND (reference sequence). CDR3 length: 16 amino acids. For the CDR3, the DNA is TGTGCCAGTAGTACCGGCGGGAGTACGGTCACCGGGGAGCTGTTTTTT. This encodes CASSTGGSTVTGELFF.

This clone was observed a handful of times. This rearrangement joins TRBV2 to TRBJ1-2, with D possibly being TRBD1 (5 bases). CDR1 is SNHLY and CDR2 is FYNNEI in the germline V gene. The CDR3 is 15 residues long. Trimming removed 2 bases from V and 9 bases from J, with 19 bases in between. The chain's CDR3 is CASSEFGAGIGSYTF. The CDR3 DNA follows: TGTGCCAGCAGTGAATTCGGGGCGGGAATCGGAAGCTACACCTTC.

This chain joins TRBV21-1 and TRBJ1-4; whether TRBD1, the table's D call, matches the DNA was not checked. TRBV21-1 is a pseudogene. The CDR3 extends over 15 amino acids. CDR3 loop: CASSKVDSSNEKLFF. The DNA of the CDR3 is TGTGCCAGCAGCAAAGTGGACAGCTCTAATGAAAAACTGTTTTTT.